The entry below gives a single T cell receptor (beta chain) sequence along with its context. This clone has a count of ten or more. It lacks a known antigen. The sequenced fragment ends 3 residues before the CDR3 boundary, so the rest is inferred from the germline J gene. Standard criteria, namely reduction of serum IgG, IgA and/or IgM below the normal range together with specific antibody deficiency, were applied for the diagnosis of CVID. There were around 45 subjects in the CVID group (approximately 15 female and 29 male), ranging in age from about 8 to 65 years, with a mean age of roughly 43. Both CVID patients and healthy controls were predominantly of Caucasian heritage. At the time of study participation, every CVID subject had been on replacement immunoglobulin therapy for one year or longer. At blood collection, none of the CVID subjects was ill or on immunomodulatory or immunosuppressive medication. Heparinized peripheral whole blood samples of roughly 5 to 9 ml were obtained from each donor. Genomic DNA from adults with common variable immune deficiency (CVID) and from healthy adult controls was used to sequence TCRbeta CDR3 repertoires. Diluted blood was density-centrifuged over Hypaque 1077 or Ficoll-Paque to isolate peripheral blood mononuclear cells. Genomic DNA was extracted from unsorted mononuclear cells by Qiagen column purification or by a centrifugation-based method.

The data were obtained in a study of T cell clonality in common variable immunodeficiency (dated by TCRdb to between 2014 and 2016). CVID samples and control samples contributed equivalent amounts of genomic DNA as sequencing input. For every sample, a 60 bp segment covering the rearranged TCRbeta CDR3 region was amplified and then sequenced. The immunoSEQ assay, a bias-corrected multiplex PCR combined with high-throughput sequencing, was used to amplify TCRbeta. In the source study's methods: Every unique nucleotide sequence was considered a clone and was annotated with V, D and J genes, copy number and frequency. Sequences were labeled productive if in frame, and non-productive if out of frame or containing stop codons. As previously described, clonality was computed from Shannon's entropy. Mean CDR3 Kyte-Doolittle hydropathy was derived from the predicted amino acid sequences of productive clones. The R hclust function was used to hierarchically cluster scaled V gene usage with Manhattan distance and complete linkage. Sharing of clones by CDR3 amino acid sequence was evaluated by resampling 12 repertoires per group over 100 rounds. Repertoires were searched for 70 published EBV-specific and a few hundred published CMV-specific TCRbeta sequences. Two CVID samples yielding fewer than 10,000 sequences were excluded from analysis, leaving 42 CVID repertoires. The table comes from immuneACCESS by way of TCRdb, which keeps in-frame sequences with V and J called. Part of the clones is missing from these tables; in studies checked, under half for an unresolved V gene and the rest for unknown reasons. Clone size and the V and J calls come from that table; the DNA yielded D and trimming. This sample holds 25,000 to 30,000 clones in total, without any singletons. 3.5% to 4.5% of the sample is held by the ten biggest clonotypes.

What the authors observed across the whole study: According to the authors, figuring out what caused the increased clonality in CVID would require sequencing the repertoires of T cell subpopulations. Even though DNA input was equal, the average per sample came to some 82,000 unique sequences for controls compared with roughly 30,000 for CVID samples. TCRbeta clonality was higher in CVID subjects than in healthy controls (t-test p = 0.018), and the increase was most characteristic of about a third of subjects. Correlations between repertoire features and clinical complications were limited by patient heterogeneity within the CVID cohort. Healthy controls shared more TCRbeta clones with each other than CVID subjects shared among themselves (p < 0.0001). Reportedly, TCRbeta sequences from CVID had fewer deletions and N-nucleotide insertions, and highly modified clones with 13 or more V deletions were absent from CVID.

V lost 1 base and J lost 8 bases, and the count of bases not matched to a germline gene is 8. The CDR3 starts with the cysteine, ends with the phenylalanine, and has 15 residues. The DNA shown is the part of the CDR3 that was read: 36 bases, in frame from base 1. The germline V gene sets CDR1 to SGHTA and CDR2 to FQGNSA. The chain employs TRBV7-2 and TRBJ2-1; TRBD1 matches 7 bases in the middle. The TCR was taken from a human donor with common variable immunodeficiency. Specimen: peripheral blood mononuclear cells. The sequenced CDR3 bases are TGTGCCAGCAGCTTAGGTGGGACAGTGTCCGATGAG. It encodes CASSLGGTVSDE. The entire CDR3 reads CASSLGGTVSDEQFF.